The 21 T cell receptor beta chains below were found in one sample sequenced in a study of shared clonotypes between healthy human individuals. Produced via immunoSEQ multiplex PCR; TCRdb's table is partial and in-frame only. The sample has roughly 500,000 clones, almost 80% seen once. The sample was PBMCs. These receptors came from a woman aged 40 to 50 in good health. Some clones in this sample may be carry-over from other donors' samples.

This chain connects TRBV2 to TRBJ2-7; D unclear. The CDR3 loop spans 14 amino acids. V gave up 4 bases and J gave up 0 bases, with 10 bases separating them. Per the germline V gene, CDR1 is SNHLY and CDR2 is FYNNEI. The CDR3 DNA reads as TGTGCCAGCAGTGTTCGCCTAGGCTCCTACGAGCAGTACTTC. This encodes CASSVRLGSYEQYF.

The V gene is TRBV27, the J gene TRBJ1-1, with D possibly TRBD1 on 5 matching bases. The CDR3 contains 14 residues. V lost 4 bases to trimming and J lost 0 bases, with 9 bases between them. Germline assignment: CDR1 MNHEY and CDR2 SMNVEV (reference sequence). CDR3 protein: CASSWGRVNTEAFF. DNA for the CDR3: TGTGCCAGCAGTTGGGGGAGGGTGAACACTGAAGCTTTCTTT.

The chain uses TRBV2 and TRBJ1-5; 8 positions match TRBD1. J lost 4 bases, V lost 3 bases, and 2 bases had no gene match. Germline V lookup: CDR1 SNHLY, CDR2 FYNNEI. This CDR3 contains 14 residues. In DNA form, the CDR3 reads TGTGCCAGCAGTGAGAGGACAGGGAATCAGCCCCAGCATTTT. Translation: CASSERTGNQPQHF.

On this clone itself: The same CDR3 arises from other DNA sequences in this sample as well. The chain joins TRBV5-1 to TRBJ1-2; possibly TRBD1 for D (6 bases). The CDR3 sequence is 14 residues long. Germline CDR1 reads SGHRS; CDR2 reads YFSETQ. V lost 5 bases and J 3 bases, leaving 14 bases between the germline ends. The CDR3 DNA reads TGCGCCAGCAGTTCCGGGACAAGTCACTATGGCTACACCTTC. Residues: CASSSGTSHYGYTF.

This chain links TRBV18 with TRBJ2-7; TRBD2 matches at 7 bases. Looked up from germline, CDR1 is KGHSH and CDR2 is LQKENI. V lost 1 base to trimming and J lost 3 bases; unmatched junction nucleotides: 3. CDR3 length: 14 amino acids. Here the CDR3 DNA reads TGTGCCAGCTCACCACGGGAGGGAGGCTACGAGCAGTACTTC. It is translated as CASSPREGGYEQYF. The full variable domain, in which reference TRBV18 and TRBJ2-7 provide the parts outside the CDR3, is NAGVMQNPRHLVRRRGQEARLRCSPMKGHSHVYWYRQLPEEGLKFMVYLQKENIIDESGMPKERFSAEFPKEGPSILRIQQVVRGDSAAYFCASSPREGGYEQYFGPGTRLTVT.

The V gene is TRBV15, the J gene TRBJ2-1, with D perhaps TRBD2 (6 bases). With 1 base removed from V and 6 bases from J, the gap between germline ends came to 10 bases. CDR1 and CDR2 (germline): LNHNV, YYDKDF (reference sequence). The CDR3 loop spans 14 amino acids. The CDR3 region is CATSRALSGNEQFF. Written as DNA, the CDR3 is TGTGCCACCAGCAGAGCCCTTAGCGGCAATGAGCAGTTCTTC.

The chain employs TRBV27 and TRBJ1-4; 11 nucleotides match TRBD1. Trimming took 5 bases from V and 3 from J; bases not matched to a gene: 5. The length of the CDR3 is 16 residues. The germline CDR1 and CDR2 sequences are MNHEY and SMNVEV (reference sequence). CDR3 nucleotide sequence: TGTGCCAGCAGTATGGGGACAGGGGGGGCTAATGAAAAACTGTTTTTT. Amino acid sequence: CASSMGTGGANEKLFF.

CDR3 sequence reads: CASRIPNTEAFF. The DNA of the CDR3 is TGTGCCAGCAGGATACCGAACACTGAAGCTTTCTTT. The chain uses TRBV28 and TRBJ1-1; D ambiguous. CDR3 length: 12 amino acids. Germline V gives CDR1 MDHEN, CDR2 SYDVKM. Trimming shortened V by 6 bases and J by 1 base, and 6 bases separated the two germline ends. The entire variable domain, with the rest obtained from reference TRBV28 and TRBJ1-1, is as follows: DVKVTQSSRYLVKRTGEKVFLECVQDMDHENMFWYRQDPGLGLRLIYFSYDVKMKEKGDIPEGYSVSREKKERFSLILESASTNQTSMYLCASRIPNTEAFFGQGTRLTVV.

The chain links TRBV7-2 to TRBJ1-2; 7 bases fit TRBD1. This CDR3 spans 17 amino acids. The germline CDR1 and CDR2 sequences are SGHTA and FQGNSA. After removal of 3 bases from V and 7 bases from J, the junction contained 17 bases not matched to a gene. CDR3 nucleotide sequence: TGTGCCAGCAGCTTCTTTTCGTTAGGACAGGCGGAATTTGGCTACACCTTC. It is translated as CASSFFSLGQAEFGYTF.

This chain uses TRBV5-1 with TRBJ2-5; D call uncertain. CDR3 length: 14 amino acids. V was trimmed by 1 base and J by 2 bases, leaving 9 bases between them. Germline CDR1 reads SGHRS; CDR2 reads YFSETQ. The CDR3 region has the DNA TGCGCCAGCAGCTTGCGAACCACTCAAGAGACCCAGTACTTC. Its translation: CASSLRTTQETQYF. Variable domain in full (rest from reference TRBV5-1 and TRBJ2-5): KAGVTQTPRYLIKTRGQQVTLSCSPISGHRSVSWYQQTPGQGLQFLFEYFSETQRNKGNFPGRFSGRQFSNSRSEMNVSTLELGDSALYLCASSLRTTQETQYFGPGTRLLVL.

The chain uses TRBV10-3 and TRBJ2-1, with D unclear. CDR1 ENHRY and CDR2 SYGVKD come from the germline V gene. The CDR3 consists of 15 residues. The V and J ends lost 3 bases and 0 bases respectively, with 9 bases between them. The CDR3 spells CAISDLGGSYNEQFF. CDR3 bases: TGTGCCATCAGTGATTTGGGCGGCTCCTACAATGAGCAGTTCTTC.

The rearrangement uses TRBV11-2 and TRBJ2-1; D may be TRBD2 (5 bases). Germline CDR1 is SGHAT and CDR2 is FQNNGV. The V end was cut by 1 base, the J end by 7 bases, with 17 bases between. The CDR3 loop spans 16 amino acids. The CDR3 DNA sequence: TGTGCCAGCAGCTTAGTGGGCGGTCGGTCGGGGAATGAGCAGTTCTTC. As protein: CASSLVGGRSGNEQFF.

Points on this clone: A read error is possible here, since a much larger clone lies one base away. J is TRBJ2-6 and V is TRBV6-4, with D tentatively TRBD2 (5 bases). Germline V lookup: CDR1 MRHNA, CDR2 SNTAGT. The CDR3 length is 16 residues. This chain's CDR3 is CANSDGKGSGANVLTF. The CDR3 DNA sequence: TGTGCCAACAGTGACGGGAAGGGATCTGGGGCCAACGTCCTGACTTTC.

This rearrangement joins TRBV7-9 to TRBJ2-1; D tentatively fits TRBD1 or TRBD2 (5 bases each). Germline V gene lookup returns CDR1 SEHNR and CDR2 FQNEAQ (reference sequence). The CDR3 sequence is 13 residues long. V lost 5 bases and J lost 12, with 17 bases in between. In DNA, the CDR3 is TGTGCCAGCAGCCTCAGGGACCACCGTCTGCAGTTCTTC. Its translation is CASSLRDHRLQFF.

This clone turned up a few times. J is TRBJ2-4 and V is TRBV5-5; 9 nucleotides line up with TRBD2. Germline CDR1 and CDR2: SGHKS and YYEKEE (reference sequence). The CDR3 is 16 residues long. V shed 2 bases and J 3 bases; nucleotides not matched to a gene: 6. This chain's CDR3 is CASSFFSGSGKNIQYF. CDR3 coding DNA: TGTGCCAGCAGCTTTTTTAGCGGGAGTGGCAAAAACATTCAGTACTTC.

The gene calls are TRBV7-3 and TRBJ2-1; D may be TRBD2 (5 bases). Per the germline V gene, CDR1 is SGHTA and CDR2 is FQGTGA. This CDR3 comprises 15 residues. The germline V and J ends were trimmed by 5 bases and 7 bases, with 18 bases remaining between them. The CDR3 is CASSPILVPLNEQFF. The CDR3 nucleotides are TGTGCCAGCAGCCCCATACTAGTTCCCTTAAATGAGCAGTTCTTC.

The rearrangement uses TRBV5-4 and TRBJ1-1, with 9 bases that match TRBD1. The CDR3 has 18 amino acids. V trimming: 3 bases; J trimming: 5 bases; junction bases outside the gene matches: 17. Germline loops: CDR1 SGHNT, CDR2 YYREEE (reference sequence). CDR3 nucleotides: TGTGCCAGCAGCTCCCCGGACGGACAGGGGTACGATACAACTGAAGCTTTCTTT. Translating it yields CASSSPDGQGYDTTEAFF.

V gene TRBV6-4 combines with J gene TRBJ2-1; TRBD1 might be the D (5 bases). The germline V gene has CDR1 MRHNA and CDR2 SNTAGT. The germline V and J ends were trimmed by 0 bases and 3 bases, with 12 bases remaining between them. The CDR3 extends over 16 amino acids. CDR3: CASSDSFRQGYNEQFF. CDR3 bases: TGTGCCAGCAGTGACTCGTTTCGCCAGGGCTACAATGAGCAGTTCTTC.

Here the CDR3 DNA reads TGTGCCATCAGTCTACTTAATGAGCAGTTCTTC. Translation gives CAISLLNEQFF. This chain joins TRBV10-3 and TRBJ2-1; no clear D. Trimming removed 5 bases from V and 7 bases from J, with 6 bases in between. The CDR3 loop spans 11 amino acids. Germline V gives CDR1 ENHRY, CDR2 SYGVKD.

In nucleotides, the CDR3 is TGCGCCAGCAGCCCGGACAGTGATTTAGGCTACACCTTC. It is translated as CASSPDSDLGYTF. This sequence joins TRBV5-1 and TRBJ1-2; possible D gene TRBD1, 6 bases. This CDR3 is built from 13 residues. Trimming removed 4 bases at V and 8 bases at J, with 15 bases between. Germline values: CDR1 SGHRS, CDR2 YFSETQ. The full variable domain, completed using reference TRBV5-1 and TRBJ1-2, is KAGVTQTPRYLIKTRGQQVTLSCSPISGHRSVSWYQQTPGQGLQFLFEYFSETQRNKGNFPGRFSGRQFSNSRSEMNVSTLELGDSALYLCASSPDSDLGYTFGSGTRLTVV.

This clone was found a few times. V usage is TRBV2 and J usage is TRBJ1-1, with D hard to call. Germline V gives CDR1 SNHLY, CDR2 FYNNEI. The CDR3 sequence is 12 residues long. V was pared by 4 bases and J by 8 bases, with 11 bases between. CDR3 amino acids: CASSVRPVEAFF. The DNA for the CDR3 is TGTGCCAGCAGTGTTAGGCCCGTGGAAGCTTTCTTT.